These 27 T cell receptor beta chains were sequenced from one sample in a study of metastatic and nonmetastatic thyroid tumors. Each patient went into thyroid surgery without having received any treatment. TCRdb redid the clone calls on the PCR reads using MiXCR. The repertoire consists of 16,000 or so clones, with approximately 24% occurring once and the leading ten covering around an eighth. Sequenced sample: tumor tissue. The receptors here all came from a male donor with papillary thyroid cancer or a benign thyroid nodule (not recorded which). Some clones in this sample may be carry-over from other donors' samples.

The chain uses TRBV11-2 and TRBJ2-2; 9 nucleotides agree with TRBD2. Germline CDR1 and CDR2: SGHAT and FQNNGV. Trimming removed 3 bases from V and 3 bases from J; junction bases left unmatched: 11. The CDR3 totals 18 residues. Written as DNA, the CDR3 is TGTGCCAGCAGCTTTTATGGTAGCGGGAGCAAGGACACCGGGGAGCTGTTTTTT. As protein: CASSFYGSGSKDTGELFF.

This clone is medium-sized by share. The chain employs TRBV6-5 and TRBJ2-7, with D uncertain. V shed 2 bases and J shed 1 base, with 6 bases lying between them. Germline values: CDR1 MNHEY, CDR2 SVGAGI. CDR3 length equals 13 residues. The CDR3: CASSYAGSYEQYF. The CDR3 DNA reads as TGTGCCAGCAGTTACGCAGGTTCCTACGAGCAGTACTTC.

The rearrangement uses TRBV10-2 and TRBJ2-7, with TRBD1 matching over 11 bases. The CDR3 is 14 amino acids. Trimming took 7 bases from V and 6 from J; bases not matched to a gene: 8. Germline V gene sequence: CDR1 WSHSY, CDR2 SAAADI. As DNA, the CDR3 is TGCGCCAGCATGAGGGGACAGGGGGTCTGCGAGCAGTACTTC. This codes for CASMRGQGVCEQYF.

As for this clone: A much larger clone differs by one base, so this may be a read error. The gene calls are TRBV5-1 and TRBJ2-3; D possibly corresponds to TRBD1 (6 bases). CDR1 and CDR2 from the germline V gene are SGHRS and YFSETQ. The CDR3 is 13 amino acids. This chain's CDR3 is CSSSRQASDTQYF. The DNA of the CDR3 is TGCTCCAGCAGCCGACAGGCGTCAGATACGCAGTATTTT.

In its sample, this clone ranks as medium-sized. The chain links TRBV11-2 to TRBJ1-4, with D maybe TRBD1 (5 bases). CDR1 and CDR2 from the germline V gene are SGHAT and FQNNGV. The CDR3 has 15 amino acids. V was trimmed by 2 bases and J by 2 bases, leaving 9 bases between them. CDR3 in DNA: TGTGCCAGCAGCTTATGGGGGGGTACTAATGAAAAACTGTTTTTT. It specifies CASSLWGGTNEKLFF.

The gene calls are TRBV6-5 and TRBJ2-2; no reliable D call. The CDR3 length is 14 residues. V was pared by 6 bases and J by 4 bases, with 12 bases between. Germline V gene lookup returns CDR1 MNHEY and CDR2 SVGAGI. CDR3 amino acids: CASRLGRTTGELFF. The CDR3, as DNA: TGTGCCAGCAGACTCGGCAGGACCACCGGGGAGCTGTTTTTT.

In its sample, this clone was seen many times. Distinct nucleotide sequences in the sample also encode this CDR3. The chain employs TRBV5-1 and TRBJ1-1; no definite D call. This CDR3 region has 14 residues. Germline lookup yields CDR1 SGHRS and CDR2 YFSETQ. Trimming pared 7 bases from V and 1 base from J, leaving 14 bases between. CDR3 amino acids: CASSWAQTNTEAFF. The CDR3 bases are TGCGCCAGCTCATGGGCGCAGACGAACACTGAAGCTTTCTTT.

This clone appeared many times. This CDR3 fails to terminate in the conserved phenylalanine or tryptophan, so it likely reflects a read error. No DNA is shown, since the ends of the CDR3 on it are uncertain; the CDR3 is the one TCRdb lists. The chain's CDR3 is CASSRASG. The J gene is TRBJ2-6, the V gene TRBV7-6; no check of the table's D call, TRBD2, against the DNA was made. Germline CDR1 SGHVS, CDR2 FNYEAQ. From its first to its last residue, the CDR3 has 8 amino acids.

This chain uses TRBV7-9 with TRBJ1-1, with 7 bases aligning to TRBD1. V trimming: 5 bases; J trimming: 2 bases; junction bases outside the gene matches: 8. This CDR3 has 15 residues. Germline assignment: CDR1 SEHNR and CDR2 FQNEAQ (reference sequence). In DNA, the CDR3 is TGTGCCAGCAGCCCCCCGACAGGGTCCAACACTGAAGCTTTCTTT. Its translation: CASSPPTGSNTEAFF.

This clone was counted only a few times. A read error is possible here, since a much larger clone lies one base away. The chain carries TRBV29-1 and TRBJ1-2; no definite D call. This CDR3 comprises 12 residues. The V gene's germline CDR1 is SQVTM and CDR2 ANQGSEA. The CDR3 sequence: CSVEVDDNGHTF. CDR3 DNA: TGCAGCGTTGAAGTGGACGACAATGGCCACACCTTC.

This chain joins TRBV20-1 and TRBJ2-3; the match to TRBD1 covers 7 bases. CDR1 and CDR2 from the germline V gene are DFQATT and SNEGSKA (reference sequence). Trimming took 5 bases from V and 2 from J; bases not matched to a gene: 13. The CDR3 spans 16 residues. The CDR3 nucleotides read TGCAGTGCTGGCAGTACCGGGACAGCTAACACAGATACGCAGTATTTT. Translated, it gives CSAGSTGTANTDTQYF.

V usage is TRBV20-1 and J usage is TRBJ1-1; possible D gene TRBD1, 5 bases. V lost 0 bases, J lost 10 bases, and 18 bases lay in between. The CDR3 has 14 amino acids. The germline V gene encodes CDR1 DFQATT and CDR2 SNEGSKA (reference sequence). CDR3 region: CSARDSSGLGLAFF. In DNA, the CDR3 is TGCAGTGCTAGAGATAGCTCGGGGCTTGGGTTAGCTTTCTTT.

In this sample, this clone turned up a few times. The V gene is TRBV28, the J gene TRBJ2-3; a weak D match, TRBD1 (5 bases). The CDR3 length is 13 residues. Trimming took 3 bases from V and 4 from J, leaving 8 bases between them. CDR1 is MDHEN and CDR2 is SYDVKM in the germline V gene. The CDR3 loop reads CASSFYRSDTQYF. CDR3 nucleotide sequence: TGTGCCAGCAGTTTCTACAGGTCAGATACGCAGTATTTT.

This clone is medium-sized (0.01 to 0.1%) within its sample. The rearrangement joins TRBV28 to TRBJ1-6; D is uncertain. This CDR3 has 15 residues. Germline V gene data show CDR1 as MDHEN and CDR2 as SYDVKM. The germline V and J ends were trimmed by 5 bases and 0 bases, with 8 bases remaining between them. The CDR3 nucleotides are TGTGCCAGCAGTCTCAGCCTCTCCTATAATTCACCCCTCCACTTT. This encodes CASSLSLSYNSPLHF.

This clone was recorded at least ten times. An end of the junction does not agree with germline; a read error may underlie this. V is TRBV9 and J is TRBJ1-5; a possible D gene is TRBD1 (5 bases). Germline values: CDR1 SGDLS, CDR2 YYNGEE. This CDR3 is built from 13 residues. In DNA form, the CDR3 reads TGTACCAGCAGCAAAGGCAGGGACCAGCCCCAGCATTTT. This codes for CTSSKGRDQPQHF.

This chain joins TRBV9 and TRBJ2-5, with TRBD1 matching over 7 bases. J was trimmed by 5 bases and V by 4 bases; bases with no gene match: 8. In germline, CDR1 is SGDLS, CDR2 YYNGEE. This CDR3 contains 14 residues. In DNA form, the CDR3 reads TGTGCCAGCAGCTTGCGACAGGGTGGGGAGACCCAGTACTTC. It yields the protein CASSLRQGGETQYF.

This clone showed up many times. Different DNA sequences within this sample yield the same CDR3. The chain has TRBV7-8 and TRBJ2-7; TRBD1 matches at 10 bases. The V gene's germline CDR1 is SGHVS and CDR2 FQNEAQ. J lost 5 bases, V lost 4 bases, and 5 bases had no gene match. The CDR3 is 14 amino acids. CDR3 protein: CASSWDRGSDEQYF. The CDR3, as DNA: TGTGCCAGCAGCTGGGACAGGGGTTCCGACGAGCAGTACTTC.

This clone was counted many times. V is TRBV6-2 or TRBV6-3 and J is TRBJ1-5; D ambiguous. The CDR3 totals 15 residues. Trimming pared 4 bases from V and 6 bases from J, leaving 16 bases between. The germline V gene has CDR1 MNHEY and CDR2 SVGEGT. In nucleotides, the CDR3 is TGTGCCAGCAGTTCTTACGGGCTTGGGTTTCAGCCCCAGCATTTT. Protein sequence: CASSSYGLGFQPQHF.

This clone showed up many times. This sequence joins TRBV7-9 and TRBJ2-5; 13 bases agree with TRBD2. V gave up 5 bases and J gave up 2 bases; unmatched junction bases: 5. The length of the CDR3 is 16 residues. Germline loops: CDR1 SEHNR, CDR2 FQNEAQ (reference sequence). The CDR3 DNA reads TGTGCCAGCAGCCCGGGGACTAGCGGGAAACAAGAGACCCAGTACTTC. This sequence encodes CASSPGTSGKQETQYF.

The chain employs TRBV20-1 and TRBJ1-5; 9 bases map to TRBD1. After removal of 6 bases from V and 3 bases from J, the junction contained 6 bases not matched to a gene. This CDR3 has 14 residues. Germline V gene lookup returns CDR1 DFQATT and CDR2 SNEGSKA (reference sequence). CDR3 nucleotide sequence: TGCAGTGCCGCCGACAGGGGGGTCAATCAGCCCCAGCATTTT. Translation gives CSAADRGVNQPQHF.

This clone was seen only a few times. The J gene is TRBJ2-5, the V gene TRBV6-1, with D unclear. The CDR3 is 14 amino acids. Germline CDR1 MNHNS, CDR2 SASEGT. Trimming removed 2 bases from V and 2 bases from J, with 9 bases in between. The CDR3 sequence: CASSESFEQETQYF. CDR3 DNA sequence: TGTGCCAGCAGTGAAAGTTTTGAGCAAGAGACCCAGTACTTC.

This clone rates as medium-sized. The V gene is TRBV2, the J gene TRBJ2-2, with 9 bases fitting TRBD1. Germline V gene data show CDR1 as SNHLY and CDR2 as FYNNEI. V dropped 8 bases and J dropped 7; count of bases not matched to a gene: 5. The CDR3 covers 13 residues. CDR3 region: CASGGQGVGELFF. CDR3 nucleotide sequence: TGTGCCAGCGGGGGACAGGGTGTCGGGGAGCTGTTTTTT.

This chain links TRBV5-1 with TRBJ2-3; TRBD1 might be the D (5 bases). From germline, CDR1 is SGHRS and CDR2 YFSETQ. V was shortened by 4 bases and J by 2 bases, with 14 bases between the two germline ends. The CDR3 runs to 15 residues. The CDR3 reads CASSPRVTDTDTQYF. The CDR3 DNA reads TGCGCCAGCAGCCCGAGAGTGACAGACACAGATACGCAGTATTTT.

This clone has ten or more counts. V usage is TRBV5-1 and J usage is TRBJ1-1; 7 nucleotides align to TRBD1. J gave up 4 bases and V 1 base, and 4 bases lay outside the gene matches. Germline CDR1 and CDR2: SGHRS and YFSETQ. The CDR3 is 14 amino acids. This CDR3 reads CASSLTGEGTEAFF. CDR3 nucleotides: TGCGCCAGCAGCTTGACAGGGGAAGGCACTGAAGCTTTCTTT.

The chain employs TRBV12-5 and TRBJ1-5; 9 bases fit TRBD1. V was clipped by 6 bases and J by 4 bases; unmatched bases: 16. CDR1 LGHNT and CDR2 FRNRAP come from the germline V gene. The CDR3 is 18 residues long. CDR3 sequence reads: CASGLRGGGQGANQPQHF. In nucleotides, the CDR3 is TGTGCTAGTGGCCTTCGAGGGGGGGGACAGGGTGCAAATCAGCCCCAGCATTTT.

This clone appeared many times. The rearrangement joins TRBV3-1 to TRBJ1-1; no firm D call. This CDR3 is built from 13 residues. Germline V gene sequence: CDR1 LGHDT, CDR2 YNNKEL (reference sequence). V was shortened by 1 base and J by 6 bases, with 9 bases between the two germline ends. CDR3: CASSQVLLAEAFF. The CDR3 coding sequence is TGTGCCAGCAGCCAAGTGCTACTCGCTGAAGCTTTCTTT. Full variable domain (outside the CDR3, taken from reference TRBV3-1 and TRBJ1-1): DTAVSQTPKYLVTQMGNDKSIKCEQNLGHDTMYWYKQDSKKFLKIMFSYNNKELIINETVPNRFSPKSPDKAHLNLHINSLELGDSAVYFCASSQVLLAEAFFGQGTRLTVV.

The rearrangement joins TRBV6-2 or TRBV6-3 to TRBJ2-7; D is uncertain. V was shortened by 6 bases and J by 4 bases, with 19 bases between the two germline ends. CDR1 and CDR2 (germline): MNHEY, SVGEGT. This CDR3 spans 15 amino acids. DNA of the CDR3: TGTGCCAGCAGCCCGAACCCAGTGAGATCGTACGAGCAGTACTTC. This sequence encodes CASSPNPVRSYEQYF.